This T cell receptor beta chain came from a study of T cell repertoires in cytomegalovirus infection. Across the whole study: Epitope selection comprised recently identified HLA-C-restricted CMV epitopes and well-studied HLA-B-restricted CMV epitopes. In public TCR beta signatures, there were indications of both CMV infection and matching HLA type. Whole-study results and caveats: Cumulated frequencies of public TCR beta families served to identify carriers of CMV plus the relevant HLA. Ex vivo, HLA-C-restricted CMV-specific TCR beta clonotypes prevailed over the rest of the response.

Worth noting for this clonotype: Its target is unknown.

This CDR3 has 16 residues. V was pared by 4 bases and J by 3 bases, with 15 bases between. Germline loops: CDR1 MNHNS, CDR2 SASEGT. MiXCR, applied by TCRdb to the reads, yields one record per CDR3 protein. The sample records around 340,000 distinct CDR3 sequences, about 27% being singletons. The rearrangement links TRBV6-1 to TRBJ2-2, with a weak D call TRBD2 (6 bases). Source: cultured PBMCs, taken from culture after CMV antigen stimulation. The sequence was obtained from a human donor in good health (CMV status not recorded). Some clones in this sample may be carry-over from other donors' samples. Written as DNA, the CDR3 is TGTGCCAGCAGTGGGGGTACGGGGGTGGACACCGGGGAGCTGTTTTTT. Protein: CASSGGTGVDTGELFF.